One sample yielded the 15 T cell receptor beta chains listed below, sequenced in a study of breast tumors, draining lymph nodes, adjacent tissues. MiXCR was run by TCRdb on the multiplex PCR reads, yielding one entry per CDR3 protein. The repertoire includes 160,000 or so distinct CDR3 sequences, roughly a third of them detected once, and about 3.7% sits in the top ten. Breast cancer patients provided tissue from their axillary draining lymph nodes. What was sequenced was axillary lymph node tissue. Receptor source: a female donor with breast cancer. Some clones in this sample may be carry-over from other donors' samples.

Of note for this clonotype: A single base separates this from a much larger clone, so it may be a read error. The genes are TRBV11-3 and TRBJ2-6, with D perhaps TRBD1 (5 bases). This CDR3 has 12 residues. The V gene's germline CDR1 is SGHNT and CDR2 YENEEA. The CDR3 reads CARSSGANALTF. For the CDR3, the DNA is TGTGCCAGAAGCTCTGGGGCCAACGCCCTGACTTTC.

This clonotype was picked up many times. The chain links TRBV30 to TRBJ1-4; D unclear. Trimming removed 2 bases from V and 2 bases from J, with 12 bases in between. Germline CDR1 and CDR2: GTSNPN and SVGIG (reference sequence). This CDR3 has 15 amino acids. CDR3 sequence reads: CAWSLRQFTNEKLFF. The CDR3 DNA follows: TGTGCCTGGAGTCTCAGACAATTCACTAATGAAAAACTGTTTTTT.

This clonotype was observed a few times. The chain couples TRBV6-2 or TRBV6-3 to TRBJ2-1; no reliable D call. CDR3 length equals 14 residues. CDR1 MNHEY and CDR2 SVGEGT come from the germline V gene. V was shortened by 6 bases and J by 4 bases, with 13 bases between the two germline ends. CDR3 nucleotide sequence: TGTGCCAGCAGCCCCGGGCCTAGATACAATGAGCAGTTCTTC. It encodes CASSPGPRYNEQFF.

Worth noting for this clonotype: Possible read error: a much larger clone is one base away. This sequence joins TRBV28 and TRBJ1-5, with D possibly TRBD1 on 6 matching bases. V lost 9 bases, J lost 6 bases, and 15 bases lay in between. The CDR3 is 13 residues long. CDR1 is MDHEN, CDR2 SYDVKM, per germline. Written as DNA, the CDR3 is TGTGCCAGGAGCACAGGGTCAGGTCAGCCCCAGCATTTT. It translates to CARSTGSGQPQHF.

This clonotype has a count of ten or more. The chain uses TRBV7-8 and TRBJ1-4; 10 nucleotides match TRBD1. The CDR3 has 14 residues. From germline, CDR1 is SGHVS and CDR2 FQNEAQ. The J segment lost 6 bases and the V segment lost 5 bases, leaving 3 bases of the junction unmatched. CDR3 amino acids: CASSRGQGYEKLFF. CDR3 nucleotide sequence: TGTGCCAGCAGCAGGGGACAGGGGTATGAAAAACTGTTTTTT.

The gene calls are TRBV30 and TRBJ1-2; no firm D call. The germline gives CDR1 GTSNPN, CDR2 SVGIG (reference sequence). V was pared by 0 bases and J by 4 bases, with 9 bases between. This CDR3 spans 13 amino acids. CDR3 loop: CAWSVEGGYGYTF. The CDR3 DNA follows: TGTGCCTGGAGTGTAGAGGGCGGCTATGGCTACACCTTC.

The J gene is TRBJ1-6, the V gene TRBV11-2, with 7 nucleotides matching TRBD1. V dropped 5 bases and J dropped 6; count of bases not matched to a gene: 10. The CDR3 loop spans 16 amino acids. The V gene's germline CDR1 is SGHAT and CDR2 FQNNGV. The CDR3 is CASSAQRTGLNSPLHF. In DNA form, the CDR3 reads TGTGCCAGCAGCGCGCAGCGGACAGGACTTAATTCACCCCTCCACTTT.

This clonotype was recorded many times. V and J are TRBV6-2 or TRBV6-3 and TRBJ2-1; TRBD2 might be the D (5 bases). The CDR3 extends over 13 amino acids. V was pared by 6 bases and J by 4 bases, with 10 bases between. The germline CDR1 and CDR2 sequences are MNHEY and SVGEGT. As DNA, the CDR3 is TGTGCCAGCAGGAGGGTTTCGTACAATGAGCAGTTCTTC. This codes for CASRRVSYNEQFF.

A word on this clonotype: At one of its ends the junction is not consistent with the germline gene, which may arise from a read error. V gene TRBV6-5 combines with J gene TRBJ1-2; D might be TRBD1 (5 bases). CDR1 and CDR2 from the germline V gene are MNHEY and SVGAGI. The length of the CDR3 is 14 residues. This chain's CDR3 is CASSHSTGSRGYTF. The DNA of the CDR3 is TGTGCCAGCAGTCACTCCACAGGAAGTAGGGGCTACACCTTC.

On this clonotype itself: A much more abundant neighbour one base away suggests this may be a read error. The chain combines TRBV27 with TRBJ2-5, with no clear D. V lost 6 bases and J 4 bases, leaving 9 bases between the germline ends. Germline CDR1 is MNHEY and CDR2 is SMNVEV (reference sequence). The CDR3 is 12 amino acids. The CDR3 is CASRPFRETQYF. The DNA for the CDR3 is TGTGCCAGCAGGCCGTTCCGAGAGACCCAGTACTTC.

This clonotype was observed many times. This chain joins TRBV5-1 and TRBJ2-5; 8 bases are shared with TRBD1. Trimming at V came to 0 bases and at J to 4 bases, leaving 8 bases not matched to a gene. CDR3 length: 16 amino acids. Germline V CDR1 and CDR2: SGHRS, YFSETQ. The CDR3 sequence: CASSLAIGQGAETQYF. The CDR3 DNA sequence: TGCGCCAGCAGCTTGGCCATCGGACAGGGTGCAGAGACCCAGTACTTC.

This clonotype has just a few counts. CDR3 sequence: CASSLSRMNTEAFF. The DNA for the CDR3 is TGTGCCAGCAGCTTAAGCAGAATGAACACTGAAGCTTTCTTT. The gene calls are TRBV11-2 and TRBJ1-1, with D unclear. Trimming took 2 bases from V and 0 from J, leaving 7 bases between them. Germline CDR1 is SGHAT and CDR2 is FQNNGV. The CDR3 covers 14 residues.

On this clonotype: Because the CDR3's place on the DNA is in doubt, the DNA is left out and the CDR3 is given as listed by TCRdb. CDR3: CASSFYICSAIGPTDTQYF. The chain uses TRBV7-9 and TRBJ2-3; TRBD2, the table's D call, was not compared with the DNA. The CDR3 spans 19 residues, counting both ends. Germline CDR1 SEHNR, CDR2 FQNEAQ (reference sequence).

This chain connects TRBV20-1 to TRBJ2-5, with TRBD2 matching 9 bases. The CDR3 contains 14 residues. Per the germline V gene, CDR1 is DFQATT and CDR2 is SNEGSKA (reference sequence). V was clipped by 5 bases and J by 13 bases; unmatched bases: 17. CDR3: CSAYSSGKFNERYF. DNA for the CDR3: TGCAGTGCTTACTCTAGCGGGAAGTTCAATGAGCGGTACTTC.

As concerns this clonotype: The conserved closing phenylalanine or tryptophan is absent in this CDR3, likely reflecting a read error. The chain couples TRBV29-1 to TRBJ2-7; TRBD1 might be the D (5 bases). Germline assignment: CDR1 SQVTM and CDR2 ANQGSEA. The length of the CDR3 is 13 residues. V was clipped by 1 base and J by 2 bases, with 9 bases between them. The CDR3 sequence is CSVEGAGTYEQYS. The CDR3 DNA sequence: TGCAGCGTTGAAGGGGCAGGGACCTACGAGCAGTACTCC.